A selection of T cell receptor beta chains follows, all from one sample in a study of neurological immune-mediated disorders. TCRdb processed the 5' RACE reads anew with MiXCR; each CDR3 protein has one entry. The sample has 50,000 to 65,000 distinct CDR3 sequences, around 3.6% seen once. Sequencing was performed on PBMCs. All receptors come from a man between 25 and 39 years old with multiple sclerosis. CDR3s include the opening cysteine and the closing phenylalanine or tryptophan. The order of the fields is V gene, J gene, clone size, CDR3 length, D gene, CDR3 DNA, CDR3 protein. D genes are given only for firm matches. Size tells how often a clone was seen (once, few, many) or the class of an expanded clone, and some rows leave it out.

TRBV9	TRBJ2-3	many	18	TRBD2	TGTGCCAGCAGCGTAACAAATACGGGACTAGCGATCACAGATACGCAGTATTTT	CASSVTNTGLAITDTQYF
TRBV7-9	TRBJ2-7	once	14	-	TGTGCCAGCAGCTCAGGGGAGAGCTCCTACGAGCAGTACTTC	CASSSGESSYEQYF
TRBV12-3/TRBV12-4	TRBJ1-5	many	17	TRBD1	TGTGCCAGCAGATTAACTTCCGGGACAGGGGGTAGTCAGCCCCAGCATTTT	CASRLTSGTGGSQPQHF
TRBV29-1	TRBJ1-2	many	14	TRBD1	TGCAGCGTTGACATAGTGGGACAGAACTATGGCTACACCTTC	CSVDIVGQNYGYTF
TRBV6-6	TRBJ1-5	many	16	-	TGTGCCAGCAGTTACCCTGAGACAGGACCTTGGGAGCCCCAGCATTTT	CASSYPETGPWEPQHF
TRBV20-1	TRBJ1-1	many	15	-	TGCAGTGCTAGAGTTAATGGAAAGGGTTTGGGTGAAGCTTTCTTT	CSARVNGKGLGEAFF
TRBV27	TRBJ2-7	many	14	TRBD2	TGTGCCAGCAAGGGACTAGCGGTCTCCTACGAGCAGTACTTC	CASKGLAVSYEQYF
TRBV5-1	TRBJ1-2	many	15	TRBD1	TGCGCCAGCAGCGGAGGACAGGGGGTGGGCTATGGCTACACCTTC	CASSGGQGVGYGYTF
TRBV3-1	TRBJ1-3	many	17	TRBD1	TGTGCCAGCAGCCAAGTTCAGGGGGTGTTCTCTGGAAACACCATATATTTT	CASSQVQGVFSGNTIYF
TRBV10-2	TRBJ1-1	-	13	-	TGCGCCAGCAGGGGTAGTATGAACACTGAAGCTTTCTTT	CASRGSMNTEAFF
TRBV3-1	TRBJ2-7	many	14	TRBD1	TGTGCCAGCAGTCGGGACAGGCTTTTATACGAGCAGTACTTC	CASSRDRLLYEQYF
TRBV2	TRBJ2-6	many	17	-	TGTGCCAGCCTCCCCTGGGGCATAGGCTCTGGGGCCAACGTCCTGACTTTC	CASLPWGIGSGANVLTF
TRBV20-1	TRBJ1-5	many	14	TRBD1	TGCAGTGCTGGACAGGGAGGAGGCAATCAGCCCCAGAATTTT	CSAGQGGGNQPQNF
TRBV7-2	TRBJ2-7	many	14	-	TGTGCCAGCAGCTTACCAGCCGCCACCTACGAGCAGTACTTC	CASSLPAATYEQYF
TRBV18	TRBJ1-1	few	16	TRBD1	TGTGCCAGCTCATCCGACAGGGACTATATGAACACTGAAGCTTTCTTT	CASSSDRDYMNTEAFF
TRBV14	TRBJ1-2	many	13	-	TGTGCCAGCAGCCGGCCCGGTAACTATGGCTACACCTTC	CASSRPGNYGYTF
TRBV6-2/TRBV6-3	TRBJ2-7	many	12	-	TGTGCCAGCAGTTTATACCTCTACGAGCAGTACTTC	CASSLYLYEQYF
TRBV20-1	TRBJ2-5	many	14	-	TGCAGTGCTTGGCGGCACCCCGTGGGAGAGACCCAGTACTTC	CSAWRHPVGETQYF
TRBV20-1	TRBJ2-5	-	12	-	TGCAGTGCCGCGCGAAAACAAGAGACCCAGTACTTC	CSAARKQETQYF
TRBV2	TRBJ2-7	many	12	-	TGTGCCAGCAGGCGGGTCTCCTACGAGCAGTACTTC	CASRRVSYEQYF
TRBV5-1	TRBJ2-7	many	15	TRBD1	TGCGCCAGCCGTCAGGGGGCCACACCCTCCTACGAGCAGTACTTC	CASRQGATPSYEQYF
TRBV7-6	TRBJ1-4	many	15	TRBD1	TGTGCCAGCAGCGCCCGACAGGGGGCGGATGAAAAACTGTTTTTT	CASSARQGADEKLFF
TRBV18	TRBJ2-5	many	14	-	TGTGCCAGCTCACCACCGAGTTACGAAGAGACCCAGTACTTC	CASSPPSYEETQYF
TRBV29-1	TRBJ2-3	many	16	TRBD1	TGCAGCGTTGAAGATTGGGGACAGTCTAGCACAGATACGCAGTATTTT	CSVEDWGQSSTDTQYF
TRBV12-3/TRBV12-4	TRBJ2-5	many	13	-	TGTGCCAGCAGTTTTAAGGGCGGAGAGACCCAGTACTTC	CASSFKGGETQYF
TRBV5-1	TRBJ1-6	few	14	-	TGCGCCAGCAGCTCTTCTTCGGGGCAAAGACCCCTCAACTTT	CASSSSSGQRPLNF
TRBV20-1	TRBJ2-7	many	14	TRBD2	TGCAGTGCTAGAGAAGCGGGAGGGCCCTACGAGCAGTACTTC	CSAREAGGPYEQYF
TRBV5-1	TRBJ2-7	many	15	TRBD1	TGCGCCAGCAGCGCCCTACAGGGGACAGCCTACGAGCAGTACTTC	CASSALQGTAYEQYF
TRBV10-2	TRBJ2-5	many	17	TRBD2	TGCGCCAGCAGTGAGTCGAGTGGCCTAGCGGGAACTGAGACCCAGTACTTC	CASSESSGLAGTETQYF
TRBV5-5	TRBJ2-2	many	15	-	TGTGCCAGCAGCTTGGACAGGGTAAACACCGGGGAGCTGTTTTTT	CASSLDRVNTGELFF
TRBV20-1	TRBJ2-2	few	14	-	TGCAGTGCTAGAGGGGGCGCGGGCACCGGGGAGCTGTTTTTT	CSARGGAGTGELFF
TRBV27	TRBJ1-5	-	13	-	TGTGTCAGCACCCTCGGGGAGGGTCAGCCCCAGAATTTT	CVSTLGEGQPQNF
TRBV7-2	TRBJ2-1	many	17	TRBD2	TGTGCCAGCAGCTTAAGACTAGCGGGGGAGGCCTACAATGAGCAGTTCTTC	CASSLRLAGEAYNEQFF
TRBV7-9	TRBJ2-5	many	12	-	TGTGCCTGCGGGGTTTTGGAAGAGACCCAGTACTTC	CACGVLEETQYF
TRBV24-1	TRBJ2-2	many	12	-	TGTGCCAGGGCCTACAGCCACGGGGAGCTGTTTTTT	CARAYSHGELFF
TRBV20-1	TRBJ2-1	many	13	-	TGCAGGCCCGCGGGTCACTCCTACAATGAGCAGTTCTTC	CRPAGHSYNEQFF
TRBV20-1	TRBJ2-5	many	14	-	TGCAGTGCTAGAGATAGCAGAAGTCAAGAGACCCAGTACTTC	CSARDSRSQETQYF
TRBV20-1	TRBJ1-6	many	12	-	TGCAGTGCTAGGAGGAGAGGCTCACCCCTCCACTTT	CSARRRGSPLHF
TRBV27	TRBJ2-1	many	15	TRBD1	TGTGCCAGCAGCGAGACAGGGAACACCTACAATGAGCAGTTCTTC	CASSETGNTYNEQFF
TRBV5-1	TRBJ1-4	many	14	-	TGCGCCAGCAGTAGTAGAGACATTAATGAAAAACTGTTTTTT	CASSSRDINEKLFF
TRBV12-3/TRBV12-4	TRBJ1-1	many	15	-	TGTGCCAGCAGCCGACCTCTCAAGGGGAACACTGAAGCTTTCTTT	CASSRPLKGNTEAFF